The rows below give T cell receptor beta chains drawn from one sample of a study of blood T cell repertoires in COVID-19. Assay used: immunoSEQ multiplex PCR; TCRdb lists only in-frame clones, some missing. This table holds roughly 90,000 clones, roughly 80% found once. Sequencing was performed on peripheral blood. All receptors derive from a human donor in a cohort sampled during active COVID-19. Both conserved end residues are part of each CDR3. A D gene is named only where the DNA matches it firmly. Size values are once, few and many counts, or a class for expanded clones, and some rows have none.

cdr3_nt: TGTGCCAGCAGTTTATCAGGGTACGGGAACACTGAAGCTTTCTTT
cdr3_aa: CASSLSGYGNTEAFF
clone_size: NA
j_call: TRBJ1-1
v_call: TRBV28
d_call: NA

cdr3_nt: TGTGCCAGCAGCTTCTCAGAAAATCAGCCCCAGCATTTT
cdr3_aa: CASSFSENQPQHF
clone_size: NA
j_call: TRBJ1-5
v_call: TRBV5-5
d_call: NA

cdr3_nt: TGTGCCAGCAAGTCCAGTTCGGGTACAGATACGCAGTATTTT
cdr3_aa: CASKSSSGTDTQYF
clone_size: NA
j_call: TRBJ2-3
v_call: TRBV2
d_call: NA

cdr3_nt: TGTGCCAGCAGCCCTCAACTAGCGGGGGGGCCCGACAATGAGCAGTTCTTC
cdr3_aa: CASSPQLAGGPDNEQFF
clone_size: few
j_call: TRBJ2-1
v_call: TRBV3-1/TRBV3-2
d_call: TRBD2

cdr3_nt: TGTGCCAGCAGGCAAACGGGACAGGGATTGGAAAAACTGTTTTTT
cdr3_aa: CASRQTGQGLEKLFF
clone_size: NA
j_call: TRBJ1-4
v_call: TRBV5-8
d_call: TRBD1

cdr3_nt: TGTGCCAGCAGCGCCAGCTCCTCTGCGGGCACAGATACGCAGTATTTT
cdr3_aa: CASSASSSAGTDTQYF
clone_size: NA
j_call: TRBJ2-3
v_call: TRBV28
d_call: NA

cdr3_nt: TGTGCCAGCAGTGAACCCGGTTTAGCGGGAGACAGGGTCTTC
cdr3_aa: CASSEPGLAGDRVF
clone_size: NA
j_call: TRBJ2-1
v_call: TRBV25-1
d_call: TRBD2

cdr3_nt: TGTGCCTCCCGCAGCGGGAGTAGTCCCGGGGAGCTGTTTTTT
cdr3_aa: CASRSGSSPGELFF
clone_size: few
j_call: TRBJ2-2
v_call: TRBV24-1
d_call: TRBD2

cdr3_nt: TGCGCCAGCAGCCACGGGACAGTTAGCTCCTACGAGCAGTACTTC
cdr3_aa: CASSHGTVSSYEQYF
clone_size: NA
j_call: TRBJ2-7
v_call: TRBV4-1
d_call: TRBD1

cdr3_nt: TGCAGTGCTAGTGATAGGGGGCAAAGCCTCGATGAGCAGTTCTTC
cdr3_aa: CSASDRGQSLDEQFF
clone_size: NA
j_call: TRBJ2-1
v_call: TRBV20-1
d_call: TRBD1

cdr3_nt: TGTGCCAGCTCACCAGAGACTAGCTACAATGAGCAGTTCTTC
cdr3_aa: CASSPETSYNEQFF
clone_size: NA
j_call: TRBJ2-1
v_call: TRBV18
d_call: NA

cdr3_nt: TGTGCCAGCTCACCGGTGATACTTTCCAGGGACACTGAAGCTTTCTTT
cdr3_aa: CASSPVILSRDTEAFF
clone_size: few
j_call: TRBJ1-1
v_call: TRBV18
d_call: NA

cdr3_nt: TGTGCCAGCAGCTTGGCCACAGGGGTCGACTATGGCTACACCTTC
cdr3_aa: CASSLATGVDYGYTF
clone_size: NA
j_call: TRBJ1-2
v_call: TRBV5-6
d_call: TRBD1

cdr3_nt: TGCGCCAGCAGCTTGTTTCTTACCGGGACTAGCGGGACGGTGAGGGACAATGAGCAGTTCTTC
cdr3_aa: CASSLFLTGTSGTVRDNEQFF
clone_size: many
j_call: TRBJ2-1
v_call: TRBV5-1
d_call: TRBD2

cdr3_nt: TGTGCCAGCAGCCCCGACAGCCTTCAAGAGACCCAGTACTTC
cdr3_aa: CASSPDSLQETQYF
clone_size: NA
j_call: TRBJ2-5
v_call: TRBV6-5
d_call: NA

cdr3_nt: TGTGCCAGCAGCCAACAAACCACCTGGGCGTTAAAACTGTTTTTT
cdr3_aa: CASSQQTTWALKLFF
clone_size: NA
j_call: TRBJ1-4
v_call: TRBV11-2
d_call: NA

cdr3_nt: TGTGCCAGCAGCTTGGGGCGGGAGGGCCACGAGACCCAGTACTTC
cdr3_aa: CASSLGREGHETQYF
clone_size: NA
j_call: TRBJ2-5
v_call: TRBV5-4
d_call: TRBD2

cdr3_nt: TGTGCCAGCAGCTTAGAAGGACTAGCGGGAGGGCCCCAGTTCTTC
cdr3_aa: CASSLEGLAGGPQFF
clone_size: NA
j_call: TRBJ2-1
v_call: TRBV7-9
d_call: TRBD2

cdr3_nt: TGTGCCAGCAGCCCCCTGACAGAACTTTGGGAGCAGTACTTC
cdr3_aa: CASSPLTELWEQYF
clone_size: NA
j_call: TRBJ2-7
v_call: TRBV28
d_call: NA

cdr3_nt: TGTGCCAGCAGCTTAGGAGGGTCCAGGAATTCACCCCTCCACTTT
cdr3_aa: CASSLGGSRNSPLHF
clone_size: NA
j_call: TRBJ1-6
v_call: TRBV11-2
d_call: NA